These T cell receptor beta chains were read from a single sample in a study of regulatory T cells in long-lasting Graves disease. TCRdb called the multiplex PCR reads again in MiXCR, with one record for every CDR3 protein. This table has a few hundred thousand distinct CDR3 sequences, 13% appearing once. The data also belong to a second study, concerning T cells in Graves' hyperthyroidism and ophthalmopathy.

The source was peripheral blood mononuclear cells (PBMCs), collected at new diagnosis, from a patient treated with antithyroid drugs. Receptors were obtained from a man aged 25 to 40 with Graves disease. CDR3s include the opening cysteine and the closing phenylalanine or tryptophan. A D gene is named only where the DNA matches it firmly. Size is omitted from some rows. Given values are once, few, many or a class for expanded clones.

j_gene | len | v_gene | d_gene | abundance | CDR3aa | CDR3nt
TRBJ2-1 | 12 | TRBV30 | . | few | CAWRRTGIEQFF | TGTGCCTGGAGGCGTACAGGGATAGAGCAGTTCTTC
TRBJ2-7 | 12 | TRBV27 | . | many | CASSLSGDEQYF | TGTGCCAGCAGCTTATCGGGCGACGAGCAGTACTTC
TRBJ1-1 | 17 | TRBV29-1 | TRBD1 | few | CSVILRDRRLVNTEAFF | TGCAGCGTTATCCTAAGGGACAGGCGACTCGTGAACACTGAAGCTTTCTTT
TRBJ2-7 | 17 | TRBV27 | TRBD2 | many | CASSSRLAGGPGYEQYF | TGTGCCAGCAGTTCAAGACTAGCGGGAGGGCCAGGGTACGAGCAGTACTTC
TRBJ1-5 | 14 | TRBV12-3/TRBV12-4 | . | many | CASSSGRINQPQHF | TGTGCCAGCAGTTCGGGACGTATCAATCAGCCCCAGCATTTT
TRBJ2-1 | 16 | TRBV24-1 | TRBD2 | many | CATSDFGTSGRGEQFF | TGTGCCACCAGTGATTTCGGGACTAGCGGGAGGGGAGAGCAGTTCTTC
TRBJ2-7 | 16 | TRBV24-1 | TRBD2 | many | CATSETGLAESYEQYF | TGTGCCACCAGTGAGACGGGACTAGCGGAGTCCTACGAGCAGTACTTC
TRBJ2-2 | 13 | TRBV7-9 | . | many | CASSGVGAGELFF | TGTGCCAGCAGCGGAGTGGGGGCCGGGGAGCTGTTTTTT
TRBJ2-1 | 14 | TRBV5-1 | . | many | CASSVSTGLDEQFF | TGCGCCAGCAGCGTATCAACAGGGCTTGATGAGCAGTTCTTC
TRBJ2-2 | 18 | TRBV5-1 | TRBD2 | many | CASSLAITSGVNTGELFF | TGCGCCAGCAGCTTGGCGATCACTAGCGGAGTTAACACCGGGGAGCTGTTTTTT
TRBJ1-1 | 13 | TRBV25-1 | . | . | CASISGPDTEAFF | TGTGCCAGCATATCAGGGCCGGACACTGAAGCTTTCTTT
TRBJ1-5 | 15 | TRBV12-3/TRBV12-4 | . | many | CASSFSARANQPQHF | TGTGCCAGCAGTTTTTCGGCCAGGGCTAATCAGCCCCAGCATTTT
TRBJ2-7 | 12 | TRBV11-2 | . | many | CASSYAETEQYF | TGTGCCAGCAGCTACGCTGAGACCGAGCAGTACTTC
TRBJ2-2 | 17 | TRBV11-2 | . | many | CASSVGGHGSLSGELFF | TGTGCCAGCTCGGTGGGGGGCCACGGGAGCCTGTCCGGGGAGCTGTTTTTT
TRBJ1-5 | 15 | TRBV4-2 | TRBD1 | . | CASSQGQGPNQPQHF | TGTGCCAGCAGCCAAGGACAGGGCCCTAATCAGCCCCAGCATTTT
TRBJ2-1 | 16 | TRBV10-2 | TRBD2 | . | CASSRTQREGRNEQFF | TGCGCCAGCAGCCGTACTCAGCGGGAGGGCCGGAATGAGCAGTTCTTC
TRBJ2-1 | 12 | TRBV7-8 | . | few | CASRMSLGLKFF | TGTGCCAGCCGAATGTCACTCGGGTTGAAGTTCTTC
TRBJ2-5 | 17 | TRBV3-1 | TRBD2 | once | CASSVRREVLNRETQYF | TGTGCCAGCAGCGTCCGGCGGGAGGTACTAAATCGAGAGACCCAGTACTTC
TRBJ1-2 | 15 | TRBV11-2 | . | many | CASSLDQVAFYGYTF | TGTGCCAGCAGCTTAGATCAGGTAGCTTTCTATGGCTACACCTTC
TRBJ1-5 | 14 | TRBV7-8 | TRBD1 | many | CASRAGTANQPQHF | TGTGCCAGCAGAGCCGGGACAGCGAATCAGCCCCAGCATTTT
TRBJ2-1 | 11 | TRBV6-1 | TRBD2 | many | CASTRGESRFF | TGTGCCAGCACCCGGGGGGAATCTCGGTTCTTC
TRBJ2-3 | 16 | TRBV7-2 | . | few | CASSRRVRGATDTQYF | TGTGCCAGCAGCAGGAGGGTAAGAGGGGCCACAGATACGCAGTATTTT
TRBJ1-2 | 13 | TRBV10-2 | TRBD1 | many | CASLEQGNYGYTF | TGCGCCAGCTTAGAACAGGGGAACTATGGCTACACCTTC
TRBJ2-1 | 14 | TRBV27 | . | many | CASSTRRQDNEQFF | TGTGCCAGCAGTACTAGAAGACAGGACAATGAGCAGTTCTTC
TRBJ2-5 | 18 | TRBV4-2 | TRBD1 | many | CASSPGVWQGAPGETQYF | TGTGCCAGCAGCCCGGGGGTCTGGCAGGGGGCGCCCGGGGAGACCCAGTACTTC
TRBJ1-5 | 13 | TRBV20-1 | . | many | CSAGGRGNQPQHF | TGCAGTGCTGGAGGACGGGGCAATCAGCCCCAGCATTTT
TRBJ2-2 | 15 | TRBV28 | TRBD2 | many | CASSTSGSATGELFF | TGTGCCAGCAGCACTAGCGGGAGTGCCACCGGGGAGCTGTTTTTT
TRBJ2-7 | 16 | TRBV19 | . | few | CASSPYLLSEGYEQYF | TGTGCCAGTAGTCCGTACCTCCTTTCGGAGGGGTACGAGCAGTACTTC
TRBJ2-2 | 18 | TRBV12-5 | TRBD1 | many | CASGLALRDREDTGELFF | TGTGCTAGTGGTTTGGCACTCCGGGACAGGGAAGACACCGGGGAGCTGTTTTTT
TRBJ2-1 | 11 | TRBV2 | . | many | CASLVWGEQFF | TGTGCCAGCTTGGTATGGGGTGAGCAGTTCTTC
TRBJ2-1 | 12 | TRBV27 | TRBD1 | few | CASSSFGQGKFF | TGTGCCAGCAGTTCGTTTGGACAGGGAAAGTTCTTC
TRBJ2-7 | 16 | TRBV7-6 | TRBD2 | many | CASSLDRREVNYEQYF | TGTGCCAGCAGCTTAGATCGGCGGGAGGTAAACTACGAGCAGTACTTC
TRBJ1-1 | 11 | TRBV18 | . | many | CASPEDTEAFF | TGTGCCAGTCCTGAAGACACTGAAGCTTTCTTT
TRBJ2-5 | 14 | TRBV20-1 | . | few | CSARDLHVGETQYF | TGCAGTGCTAGAGATCTTCACGTCGGAGAGACCCAGTACTTC
TRBJ2-3 | 13 | TRBV7-3 | TRBD2 | many | CASRGGLADTQYF | TGTGCCAGCAGAGGGGGACTAGCAGATACGCAGTATTTT
TRBJ2-1 | 14 | TRBV6-5 | TRBD2 | many | CASSLTSGKNEQFF | TGTGCCAGCAGTTTGACTAGCGGGAAAAATGAGCAGTTCTTC
TRBJ2-1 | 13 | TRBV27 | TRBD2 | . | CASNIAGGNEQFF | TGTGCCAGCAATATAGCGGGAGGCAATGAGCAGTTCTTC
TRBJ2-7 | 17 | TRBV2 | TRBD2 | once | CASTPPQGLAGIKEQYF | TGTGCCAGCACGCCCCCCCAGGGACTAGCGGGAATAAAGGAGCAGTACTTC
TRBJ1-6 | 14 | TRBV12-3/TRBV12-4 | . | few | CASSLGWGESPLHF | TGTGCCAGCAGTTTAGGGTGGGGTGAATCACCCCTCCACTTT
TRBJ2-1 | 16 | TRBV19 | TRBD1 | . | CASNSLGDRFYNEQFF | TGTGCCAGTAACTCGTTGGGGGACAGGTTCTACAATGAGCAGTTCTTC
TRBJ2-2 | 15 | TRBV24-1 | TRBD1 | many | CATSEAGGNTGELFF | TGTGCCACCAGTGAGGCAGGGGGCAACACCGGGGAGCTGTTTTTT